This T cell receptor beta chain was found in a study of blood T cell repertoires in COVID-19. Looking at the study overall: T cells, B-cell-depleted T cells, or PBMCs supplied cDNA or gDNA.

Per the authors' pipeline: Estimates of nucleated cell counts were drawn from the amplification of reference gene primers. Sequenced by immunoSEQ multiplex PCR; TCRdb stores in-frame clones only, minus some. From that table come the V and J calls and clone size; the DNA was used to work out D and trimming. The sample consists of fewer than 250,000 clones, more than 85% of them appearing once. Germline-derived CDR1 and CDR2 are SGHDT and YYEEEE. Between the trimmed V and J ends, which lost 0 bases and 2 bases, there was a span of 12 bases. This CDR3 has 15 residues. The specimen sequenced was peripheral blood. V is TRBV5-6 and J is TRBJ2-7; the D is unclear. This receptor was taken from a middle-aged man with acute or convalescent COVID-19. In DNA, the CDR3 is TGTGCCAGCAGCTTGGCCACACTAAAAGCCTACGAGCAGTACTTC. Its protein product is CASSLATLKAYEQYF.